This T cell receptor beta chain was identified in a study of blood T cell repertoires in COVID-19. This clone was seen a few times. V gave up 6 bases and J gave up 6 bases, with 16 bases separating them. Germline V gives CDR1 SNHLY, CDR2 FYNNEI. The CDR3 sequence is 14 residues long. As processed by the authors: By means of reference gene primer amplification, nucleated cell counts were estimated. Here immunoSEQ multiplex PCR was the method, and the copy in TCRdb shows in-frame clones only, minus some. Clonal size and the V and J genes are those of that table, whereas D and trimming came from the DNA. Of about 47,000 clones in the sample, around four fifths were seen once.

This sequence was found in a human donor with acute or convalescent COVID-19. The donor label of this sample is uncertain. Sequenced input: peripheral blood. The chain employs TRBV2 and TRBJ2-3, with a possible D match to TRBD1 (5 bases). The chain's CDR3 is CASRPRVATDTQYF. The CDR3 DNA follows: TGTGCCAGCAGGCCCAGGGTGGCCACGGATACGCAGTATTTT. Full variable domain (outside the CDR3, taken from reference TRBV2 and TRBJ2-3): EPEVTQTPSHQVTQMGQEVILRCVPISNHLYFYWYRQILGQKVEFLVSFYNNEISEKSEIFDDQFSVERPDGSNFTLKIRSTKLEDSAMYFCASRPRVATDTQYFGPGTRLTVL.